A selection of T cell receptor beta chains follows, all from one sample in a study of T cell repertoires in cytomegalovirus infection. TCRdb recomputed calls from the reads with MiXCR, one row per CDR3 protein. The table includes over 150,000 distinct CDR3 sequences, about 18% detected once. Sequenced material: CD8+ T cells from PBMCs. The receptors originated from a human donor in good health (CMV status not recorded). Some clones in this sample may be carry-over from other donors' samples. Each CDR3 is given with its conserved first and last residue. D genes are given only for firm matches. Part of the rows lack a size; the others show once, few, many or a class for expanded clones.

TRBJ1-4	TRBV5-4	TRBD1	few	TGTGCCAGCAGCTTGGCGGGGACAGGGGGCGGTGAAAAACTGTTTTTT	CASSLAGTGGGEKLFF
TRBJ2-1	TRBV7-8	NA	few	TGTGCCAGCAGCTTAGATTCCGCCAATGAGCAGTTCTTC	CASSLDSANEQFF
TRBJ2-2	TRBV12-3/TRBV12-4	NA	once	TGTGCCAGCAGCACCCCCCCGGGTAGGACCGGGGAGCTGTTTTTT	CASSTPPGRTGELFF
TRBJ2-5	TRBV7-6	NA	NA	TGTGCCAGCAGCGAGCGTCGCAGGGGACAAGAGACCCAGTACTTC	CASSERRRGQETQYF
TRBJ1-3	TRBV7-6	NA	few	TGTGCCAGCAGCCAGGGGCACCCTCCGGGCCCTGGAAACACCATATATTTT	CASSQGHPPGPGNTIYF
TRBJ1-5	TRBV9	NA	NA	TGTGCCAGCAGCGTAGATGATAGGGGTCAGCCCCAGCATTTT	CASSVDDRGQPQHF
TRBJ1-2	TRBV3-1	NA	few	TGTGCCAGCAGCCAAGAAAGTGAAAGGGGCCATAACTATGGCTACACCTTC	CASSQESERGHNYGYTF
TRBJ1-2	TRBV7-9	NA	NA	TGTGCCAGCAGCCTCGATTATCAGGGGTTTGGCTACACCTTC	CASSLDYQGFGYTF
TRBJ2-2	TRBV7-9	NA	NA	TGTGCCAGCACTTTCCAGGGACCTAACACCGGGGAGCTGTTTTTT	CASTFQGPNTGELFF
TRBJ1-2	TRBV6-6	TRBD1	many	TGTGCCAGCAGTTATTGGGACAGGGATCACTATGGCTACACCTTC	CASSYWDRDHYGYTF
TRBJ2-1	TRBV7-6	TRBD1	few	TGTGCCAGCAGCTCAGATAGGGACAGGGACTCCTACAATGAGCAGTTCTTC	CASSSDRDRDSYNEQFF
TRBJ2-3	TRBV12-3/TRBV12-4	NA	few	TGTGCCAGCAGCGCAGATACGCAGTATTTT	CASSADTQYF
TRBJ1-3	TRBV7-2	NA	NA	TGTGCCAGCAGCCCCGCCTTGGGGAACACCATATATTTT	CASSPALGNTIYF
TRBJ2-1	TRBV7-8	NA	few	TGTGCCAGCAGCTTAGCGGCAGGGGACATGACGCCCTACAATGAGCAGTTCTTC	CASSLAAGDMTPYNEQFF
TRBJ2-1	TRBV28	NA	few	TGTGCCAGCCGTGGGGGCCCGACCTCTAACAATGAGCAGTTCTTC	CASRGGPTSNNEQFF
TRBJ2-1	TRBV7-6	TRBD1	NA	TGTGCCAGCAGCTTCCGACAGGGGGTGGTTTATGAGCAGTTCTTC	CASSFRQGVVYEQFF
TRBJ2-1	TRBV28	TRBD2	NA	TGTGCCAGCAGTTTGGGTGGAGCGGGGGACGACAATGAGCAGTTCTTC	CASSLGGAGDDNEQFF
TRBJ1-1	TRBV29-1	NA	NA	TGCAGCGCCGGTTGGGTAAGAACGGACACTGAAGCTTTCTTT	CSAGWVRTDTEAFF